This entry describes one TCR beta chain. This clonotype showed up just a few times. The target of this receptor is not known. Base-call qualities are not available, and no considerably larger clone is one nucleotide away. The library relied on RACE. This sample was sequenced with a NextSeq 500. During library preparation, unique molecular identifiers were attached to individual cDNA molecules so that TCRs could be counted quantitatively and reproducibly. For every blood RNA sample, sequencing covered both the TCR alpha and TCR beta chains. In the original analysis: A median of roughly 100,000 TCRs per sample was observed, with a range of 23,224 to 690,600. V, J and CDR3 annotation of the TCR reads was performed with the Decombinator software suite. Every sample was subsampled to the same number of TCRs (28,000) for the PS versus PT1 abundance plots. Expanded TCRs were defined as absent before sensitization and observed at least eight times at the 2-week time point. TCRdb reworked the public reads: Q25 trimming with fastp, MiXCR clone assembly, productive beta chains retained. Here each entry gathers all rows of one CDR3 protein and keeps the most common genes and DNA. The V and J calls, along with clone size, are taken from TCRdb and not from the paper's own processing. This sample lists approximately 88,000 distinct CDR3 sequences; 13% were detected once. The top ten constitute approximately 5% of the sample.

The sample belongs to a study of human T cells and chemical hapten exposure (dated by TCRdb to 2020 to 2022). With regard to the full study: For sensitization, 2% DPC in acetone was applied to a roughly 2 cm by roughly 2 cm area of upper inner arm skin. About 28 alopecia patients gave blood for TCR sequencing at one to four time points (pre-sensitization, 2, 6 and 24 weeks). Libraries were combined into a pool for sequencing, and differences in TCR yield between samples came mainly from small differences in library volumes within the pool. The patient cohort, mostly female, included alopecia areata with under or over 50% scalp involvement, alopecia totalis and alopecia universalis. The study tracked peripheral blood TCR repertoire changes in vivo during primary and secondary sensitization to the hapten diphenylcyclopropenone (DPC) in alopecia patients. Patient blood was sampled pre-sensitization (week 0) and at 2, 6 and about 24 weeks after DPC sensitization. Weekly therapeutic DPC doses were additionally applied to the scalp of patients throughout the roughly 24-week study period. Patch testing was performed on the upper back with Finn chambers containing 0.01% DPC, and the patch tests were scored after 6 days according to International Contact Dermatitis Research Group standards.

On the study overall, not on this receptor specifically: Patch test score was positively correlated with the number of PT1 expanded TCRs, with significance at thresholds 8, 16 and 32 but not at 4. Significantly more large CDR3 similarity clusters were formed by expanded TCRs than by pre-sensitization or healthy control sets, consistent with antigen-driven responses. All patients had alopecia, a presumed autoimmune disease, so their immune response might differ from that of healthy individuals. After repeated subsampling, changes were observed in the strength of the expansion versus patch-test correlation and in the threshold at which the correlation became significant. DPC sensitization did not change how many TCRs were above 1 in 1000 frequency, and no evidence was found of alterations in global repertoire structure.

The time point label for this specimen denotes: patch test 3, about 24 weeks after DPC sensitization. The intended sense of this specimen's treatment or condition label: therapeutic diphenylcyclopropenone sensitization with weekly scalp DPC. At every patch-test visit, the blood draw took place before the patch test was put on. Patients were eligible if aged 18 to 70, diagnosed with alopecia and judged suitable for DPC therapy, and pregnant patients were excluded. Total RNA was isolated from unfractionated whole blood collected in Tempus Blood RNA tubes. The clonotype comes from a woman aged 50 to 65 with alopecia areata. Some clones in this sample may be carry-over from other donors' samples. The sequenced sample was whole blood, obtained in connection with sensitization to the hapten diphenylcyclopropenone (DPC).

The DNA sequence follows: TGCAGCGTTGTGGCCGGGAGCATATTAGATACGCAGTATTTT. Its translation reads: CSVVAGSILDTQYF. The chain is made from TRBV29-1 and TRBJ2-3; TRBD2 might be the D gene, on 6 matching bases. Trimming takes 4 bases from V and 5 bases from J, and the germline ends sit 16 bases apart. CDR1 and CDR2 (SQVTM, ANQGSEA) derive from the germline V gene. The cysteine opens and the phenylalanine closes a CDR3 of 14 amino acids. CDR3 DNA only is kept here, 42 bases in frame from base 1.